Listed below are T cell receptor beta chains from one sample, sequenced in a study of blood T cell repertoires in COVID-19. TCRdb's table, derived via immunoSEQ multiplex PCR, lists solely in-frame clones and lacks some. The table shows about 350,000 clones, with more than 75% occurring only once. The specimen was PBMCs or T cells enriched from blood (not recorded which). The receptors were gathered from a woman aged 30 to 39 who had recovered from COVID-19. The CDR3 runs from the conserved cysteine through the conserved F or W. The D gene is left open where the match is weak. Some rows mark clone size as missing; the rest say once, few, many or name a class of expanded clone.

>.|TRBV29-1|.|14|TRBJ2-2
CSVAGGPNTGELFF
TGCAGCGTTGCAGGGGGGCCGAACACCGGGGAGCTGTTTTTT
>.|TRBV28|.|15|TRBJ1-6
CASSYFDSQNSPLHF
TGTGCCAGCAGTTATTTCGACAGCCAAAATTCACCCCTCCACTTT
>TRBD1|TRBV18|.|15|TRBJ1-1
CASFSLQGQNTEAFF
TGTGCCAGCTTCTCCTTACAGGGGCAGAACACTGAAGCTTTCTTT
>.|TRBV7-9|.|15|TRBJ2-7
CASSLGGPGTYEQYF
TGTGCCAGCAGCTTAGGTGGCCCGGGGACCTACGAGCAGTACTTC
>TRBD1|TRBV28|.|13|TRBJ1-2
CASSRAGGNGYTF
TGTGCCAGCAGTCGTGCAGGGGGAAATGGCTACACCTTC
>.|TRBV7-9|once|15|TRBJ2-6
CASIEVQTGANVLTF
TGTGCCAGCATAGAGGTTCAAACGGGGGCCAACGTCCTGACTTTC
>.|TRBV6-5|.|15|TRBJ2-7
CASSALQGFSYEQYF
TGTGCCAGCAGCGCCCTACAGGGTTTCTCCTACGAGCAGTACTTC
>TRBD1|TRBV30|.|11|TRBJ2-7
CACGQGYEQYF
TGTGCCTGTGGACAGGGCTACGAGCAGTACTTC
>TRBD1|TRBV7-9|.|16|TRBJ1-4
CASSGTGRPTNEKLFF
TGTGCCAGCAGCGGGACAGGGAGACCAACTAATGAAAAACTGTTTTTT
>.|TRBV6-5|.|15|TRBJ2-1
CASSYSGTSYNEQFF
TGTGCCAGCAGTTACTCGGGGACAAGCTACAATGAGCAGTTCTTC
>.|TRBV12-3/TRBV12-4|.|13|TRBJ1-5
CASSLTAGQPQHF
TGTGCCAGCAGTTTGACTGCGGGGCAGCCCCAGCATTTT
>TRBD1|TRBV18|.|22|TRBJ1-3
CASSERVFDPGQGANSGNTIYF
TGTGCCAGCTCGGAGCGGGTCTTTGACCCGGGACAGGGGGCAAACTCTGGAAACACCATATATTTT
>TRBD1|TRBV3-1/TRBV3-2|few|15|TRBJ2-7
CASSLETGADYEQYF
TGTGCCAGCAGCCTCGAGACAGGGGCGGACTACGAGCAGTACTTC
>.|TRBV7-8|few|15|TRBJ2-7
CASSLGLAPKDEQYF
TGTGCCAGCAGCCTAGGGCTAGCGCCAAAGGACGAGCAGTACTTC
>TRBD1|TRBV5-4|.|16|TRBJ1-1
CASSLARGQFNDEAFF
TGTGCCAGCAGCTTGGCCAGGGGGCAATTTAACGATGAAGCTTTCTTT
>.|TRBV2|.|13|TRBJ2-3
CASSFMGPDTQYF
TGTGCCAGCAGCTTCATGGGGCCAGATACGCAGTATTTT
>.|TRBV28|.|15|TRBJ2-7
CASSSQQGKIYEQYF
TGTGCCAGCAGTTCACAGCAGGGGAAAATCTACGAGCAGTACTTC